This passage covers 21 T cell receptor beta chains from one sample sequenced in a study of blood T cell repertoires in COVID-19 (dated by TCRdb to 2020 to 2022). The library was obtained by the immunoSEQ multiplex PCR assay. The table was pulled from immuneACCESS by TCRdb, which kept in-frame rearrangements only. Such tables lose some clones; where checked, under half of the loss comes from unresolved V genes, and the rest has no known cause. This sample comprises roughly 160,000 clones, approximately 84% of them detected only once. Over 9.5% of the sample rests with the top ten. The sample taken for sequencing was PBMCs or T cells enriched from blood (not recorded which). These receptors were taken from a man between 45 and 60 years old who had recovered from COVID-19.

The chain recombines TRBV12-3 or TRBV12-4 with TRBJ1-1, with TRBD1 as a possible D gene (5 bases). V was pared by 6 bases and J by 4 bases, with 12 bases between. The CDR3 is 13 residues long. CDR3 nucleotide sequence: TGTGCCAGCAGCCCAACAGGAAGCACTGAAGCTTTCTTT. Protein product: CASSPTGSTEAFF.

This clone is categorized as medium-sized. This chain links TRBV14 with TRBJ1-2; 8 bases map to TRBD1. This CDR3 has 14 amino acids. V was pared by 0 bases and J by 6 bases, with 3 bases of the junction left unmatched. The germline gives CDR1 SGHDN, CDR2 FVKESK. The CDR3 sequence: CASSQDRDRHGYTF. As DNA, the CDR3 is TGTGCCAGCAGCCAAGACCGGGACAGGCATGGCTACACCTTC.

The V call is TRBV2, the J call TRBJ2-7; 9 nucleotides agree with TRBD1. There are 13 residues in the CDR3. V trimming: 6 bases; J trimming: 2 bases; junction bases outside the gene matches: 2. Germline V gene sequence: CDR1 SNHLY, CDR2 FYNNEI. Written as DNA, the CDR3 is TGTGCCAGCAGCGGGGACAGGGCCTACGAGCAGTACTTC. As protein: CASSGDRAYEQYF.

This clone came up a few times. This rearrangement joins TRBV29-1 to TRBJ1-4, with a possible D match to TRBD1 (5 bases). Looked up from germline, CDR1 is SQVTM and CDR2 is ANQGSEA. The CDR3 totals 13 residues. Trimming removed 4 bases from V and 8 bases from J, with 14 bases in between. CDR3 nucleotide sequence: TGCAGCGTTGCAATCCAGGGTGGAGAAAAACTGTTTTTT. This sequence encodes CSVAIQGGEKLFF.

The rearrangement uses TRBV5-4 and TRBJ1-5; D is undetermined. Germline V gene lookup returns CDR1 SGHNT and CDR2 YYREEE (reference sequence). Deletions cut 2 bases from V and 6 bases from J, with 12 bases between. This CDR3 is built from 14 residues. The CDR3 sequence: CASSLDKAGQPQHF. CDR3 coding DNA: TGTGCCAGCAGCTTAGACAAAGCGGGTCAGCCCCAGCATTTT.

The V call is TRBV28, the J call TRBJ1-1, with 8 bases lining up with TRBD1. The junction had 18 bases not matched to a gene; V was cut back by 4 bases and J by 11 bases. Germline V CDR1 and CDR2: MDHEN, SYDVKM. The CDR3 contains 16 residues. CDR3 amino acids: CASSSIDRGVLGDAFF. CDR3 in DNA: TGTGCCAGCAGTTCTATCGACAGGGGTGTTTTGGGCGACGCTTTCTTT.

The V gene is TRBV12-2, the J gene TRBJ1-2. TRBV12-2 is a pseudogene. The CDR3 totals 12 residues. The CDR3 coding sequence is TGTGCAGTAGCGGGGGTTGCCTATGGCTACACCTTC. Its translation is CAVAGVAYGYTF.

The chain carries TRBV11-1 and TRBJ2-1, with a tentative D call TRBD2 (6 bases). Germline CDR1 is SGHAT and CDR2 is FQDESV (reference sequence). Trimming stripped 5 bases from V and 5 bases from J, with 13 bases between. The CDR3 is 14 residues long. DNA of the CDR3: TGTGCCAGCAGCGCGGGCTGGAGGGACAATGAGCAGTTCTTC. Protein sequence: CASSAGWRDNEQFF.

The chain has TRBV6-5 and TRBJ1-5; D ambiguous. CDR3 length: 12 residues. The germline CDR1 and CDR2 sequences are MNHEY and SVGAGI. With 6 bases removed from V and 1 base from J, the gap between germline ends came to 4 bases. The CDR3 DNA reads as TGTGCCAGCAGGCGGAGCAATCAGCCCCAGCATTTT. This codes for CASRRSNQPQHF.

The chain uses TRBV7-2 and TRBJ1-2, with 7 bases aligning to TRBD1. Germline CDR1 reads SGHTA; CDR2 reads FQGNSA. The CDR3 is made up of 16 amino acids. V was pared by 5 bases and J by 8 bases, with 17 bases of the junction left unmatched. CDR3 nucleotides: TGTGCCAGCAGCCCCGACCCTGACAGGGCGCTTAACGGCTACACCTTC. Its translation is CASSPDPDRALNGYTF.

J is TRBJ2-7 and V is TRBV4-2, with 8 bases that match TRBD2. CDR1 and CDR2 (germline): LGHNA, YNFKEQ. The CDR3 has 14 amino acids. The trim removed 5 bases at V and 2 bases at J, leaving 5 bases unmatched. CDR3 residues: CASSVGLGAYEQYF. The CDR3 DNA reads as TGTGCCAGCAGCGTGGGACTAGGGGCCTACGAGCAGTACTTC.

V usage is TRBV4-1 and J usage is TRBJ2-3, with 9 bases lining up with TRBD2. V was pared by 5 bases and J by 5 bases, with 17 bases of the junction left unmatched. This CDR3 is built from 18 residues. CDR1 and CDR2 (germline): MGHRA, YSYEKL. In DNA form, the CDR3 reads TGCGCCAGCAGCAGACAACCGGGGGCGGGGGGGCGTCGAGATACGCAGTATTTT. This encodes CASSRQPGAGGRRDTQYF.

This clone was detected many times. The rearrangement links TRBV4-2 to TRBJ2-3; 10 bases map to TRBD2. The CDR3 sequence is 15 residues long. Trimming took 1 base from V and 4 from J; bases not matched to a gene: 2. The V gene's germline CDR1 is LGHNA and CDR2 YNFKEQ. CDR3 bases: TGTGCCAGCAGCCAAGGGGGACTAGCGTCAGATACGCAGTATTTT. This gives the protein CASSQGGLASDTQYF.

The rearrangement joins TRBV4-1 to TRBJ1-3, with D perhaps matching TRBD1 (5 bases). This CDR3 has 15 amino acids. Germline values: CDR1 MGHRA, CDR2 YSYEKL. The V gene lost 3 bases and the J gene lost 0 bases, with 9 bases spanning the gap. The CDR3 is CASSQGTSSGNTIYF. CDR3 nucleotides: TGCGCCAGCAGCCAGGGGACTAGCTCTGGAAACACCATATATTTT.

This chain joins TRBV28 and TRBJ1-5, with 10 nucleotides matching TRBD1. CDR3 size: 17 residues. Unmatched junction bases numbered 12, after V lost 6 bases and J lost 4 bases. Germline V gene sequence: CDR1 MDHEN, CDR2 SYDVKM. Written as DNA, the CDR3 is TGTGCCAGCAGCCCCCCAAGACAGGGGGCCGGGAATCAGCCCCAGCATTTT. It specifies CASSPPRQGAGNQPQHF.

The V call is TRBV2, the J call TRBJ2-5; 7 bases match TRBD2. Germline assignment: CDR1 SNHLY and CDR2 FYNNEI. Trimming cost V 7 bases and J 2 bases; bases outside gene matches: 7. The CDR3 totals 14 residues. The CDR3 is CASTHRGGQETQYF. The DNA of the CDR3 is TGTGCCAGCACACACCGCGGGGGACAAGAGACCCAGTACTTC.

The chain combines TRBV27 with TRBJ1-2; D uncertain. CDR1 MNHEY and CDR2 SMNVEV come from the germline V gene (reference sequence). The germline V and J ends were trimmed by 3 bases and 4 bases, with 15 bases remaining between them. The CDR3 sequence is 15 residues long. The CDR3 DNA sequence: TGTGCCAGCAGTTTCCAAATCGGGGTCACCTATGGCTACACCTTC. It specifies CASSFQIGVTYGYTF.

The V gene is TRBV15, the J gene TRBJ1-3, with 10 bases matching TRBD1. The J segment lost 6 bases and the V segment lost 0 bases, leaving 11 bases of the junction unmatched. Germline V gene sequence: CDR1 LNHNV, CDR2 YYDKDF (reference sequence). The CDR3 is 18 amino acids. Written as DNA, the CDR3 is TGTGCCACCAGCAGAGACCCCAGACAGGGGGCTGATGCAAACACCATATATTTT. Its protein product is CATSRDPRQGADANTIYF.

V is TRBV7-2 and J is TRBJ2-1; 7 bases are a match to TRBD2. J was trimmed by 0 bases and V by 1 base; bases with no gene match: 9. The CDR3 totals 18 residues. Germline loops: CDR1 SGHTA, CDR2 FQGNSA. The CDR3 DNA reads TGTGCCAGCAGCTTAGGTCCCCCCGGACTAGACTCCTACAATGAGCAGTTCTTC. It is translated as CASSLGPPGLDSYNEQFF.

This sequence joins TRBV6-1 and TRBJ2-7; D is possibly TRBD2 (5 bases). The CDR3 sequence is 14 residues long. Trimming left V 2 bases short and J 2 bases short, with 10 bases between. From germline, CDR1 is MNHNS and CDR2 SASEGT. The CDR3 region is CASSEYRTPYEQYF. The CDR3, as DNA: TGTGCCAGCAGTGAATATAGGACTCCCTACGAGCAGTACTTC.

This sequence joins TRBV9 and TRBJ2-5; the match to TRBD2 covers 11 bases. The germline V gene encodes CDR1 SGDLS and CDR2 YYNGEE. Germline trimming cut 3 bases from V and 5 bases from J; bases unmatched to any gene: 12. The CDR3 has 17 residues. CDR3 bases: TGTGCCAGCAGCGCCGTTCCAATAGCGGGGGGGTCGGAGACCCAGTACTTC. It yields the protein CASSAVPIAGGSETQYF.